This T cell receptor beta chain comes out of a study of T cell responses to AZD1222 COVID-19 vaccine. TCRdb's copy holds only in-frame clones and misses some; the assay was immunoSEQ multiplex PCR. The data contain fewer than 110,000 clones, about 90% of them singletons. Second doses at about 4 or about 12 weeks were pooled. On this clone itself: What it binds is unknown.

Study-wide points: Across spike, vaccine-associated CD4 TCRs were found, dominant at 160-218 and 743-854. Samples come after the peak T cell response, not at day 14.

The CDR3 has 13 amino acids. Germline CDR1 reads SGHVS; CDR2 reads FQNEAQ. With 5 bases clipped from V and 7 bases from J, the junction kept 7 bases outside the gene matches. This sample comprised peripheral blood, obtained 28 days after the second AZD1222 dose. This receptor was obtained from an adult who received the AZD1222 COVID-19 vaccine. V is TRBV7-8 and J is TRBJ1-1; TRBD1 agrees at 7 bases. The CDR3 bases are TGTGCCAGCAGCAACCAGGGGGAGAGTGAAGCTTTCTTT. Residues: CASSNQGESEAFF.